Below, one TCR beta chain is given with its context. Its antigen remains unknown. A clone one base away is much larger, so this may be a read error. The study profiled TCR beta VDJ and CDR3 using genomic DNA as template. TCRdb redid the calling of the reads with MiXCR, one entry per CDR3 protein. The data show 150,000 to 200,000 distinct CDR3 sequences, around 48% seen once. The data belong to a study of CD8+CD57+ T cells in acquired aplastic anemia. V shed 4 bases and J shed 7 bases, with 10 bases lying between them. In germline, CDR1 is MNHEY, CDR2 SVGAGI. This CDR3 comprises 12 residues. Study-wide findings and caveats: Patients showed no significant difference from controls in CD8+ Simpson's diversity.

Individuals selected for sequencing had exhibited CD8+CD57+ cell expansion on flow cytometry. Sequencing input: sorted CD4+, CD8+, or CD8+CD57+ T cells (not recorded which) from PBMCs. The receptor was isolated from a human donor with aplastic anemia. V usage is TRBV6-5 and J usage is TRBJ1-2; tentatively, D is TRBD1 (6 bases). Here the CDR3 reads CASSSGACGYTF. The CDR3 nucleotides read TGTGCCAGCAGTTCGGGGGCGTGTGGCTACACCTTC.